There are a few counts of the clone carrying this TCR beta chain. The data stem from a study of blood T cell repertoires in COVID-19. This CDR3 has 15 amino acids. The ends were cut back, 0 bases at V and 6 bases at J, with 15 bases in the middle. The germline CDR1 and CDR2 sequences are KGHSH and LQKENI. How the authors handled the data: Reference gene primer amplification yielded estimated nucleated cell counts. The assay was immunoSEQ multiplex PCR, and TCRdb's table has in-frame clones only and misses some. That table furnishes V, J and clone size, whereas the DNA furnished D and trimming. The repertoire consists of about 130,000 clones, with approximately 82% occurring once and the leading ten covering about 12%.

Sequencing was done on a sample of peripheral blood. The source is a man aged 55-75 years with acute or convalescent COVID-19. The J gene is TRBJ2-7, the V gene TRBV18; maybe TRBD2 (7 bases). The CDR3 here is CASSPPTGRAREQYF. In DNA form, the CDR3 reads TGTGCCAGCTCACCACCAACAGGGAGGGCCCGCGAGCAGTACTTC.